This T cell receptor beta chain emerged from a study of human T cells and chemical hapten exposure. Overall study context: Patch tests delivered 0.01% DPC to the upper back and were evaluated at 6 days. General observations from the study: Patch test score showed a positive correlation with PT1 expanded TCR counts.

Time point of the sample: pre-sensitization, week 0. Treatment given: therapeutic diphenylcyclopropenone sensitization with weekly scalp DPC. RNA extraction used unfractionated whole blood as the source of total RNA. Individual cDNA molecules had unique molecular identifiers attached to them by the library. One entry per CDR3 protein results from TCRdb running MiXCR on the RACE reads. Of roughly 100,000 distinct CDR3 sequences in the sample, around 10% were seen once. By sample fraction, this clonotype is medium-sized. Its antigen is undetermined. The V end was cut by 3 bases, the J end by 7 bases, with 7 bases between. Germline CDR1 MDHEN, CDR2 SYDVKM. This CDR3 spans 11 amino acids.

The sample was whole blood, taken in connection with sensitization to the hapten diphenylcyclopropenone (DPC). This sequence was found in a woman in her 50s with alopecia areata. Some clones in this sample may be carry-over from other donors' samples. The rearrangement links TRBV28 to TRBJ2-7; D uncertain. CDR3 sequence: CASSFSSEQYF. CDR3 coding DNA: TGTGCCAGCAGTTTCTCCTCTGAGCAGTACTTC. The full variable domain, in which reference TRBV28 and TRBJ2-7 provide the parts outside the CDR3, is DVKVTQSSRYLVKRTGEKVFLECVQDMDHENMFWYRQDPGLGLRLIYFSYDVKMKEKGDIPEGYSVSREKKERFSLILESASTNQTSMYLCASSFSSEQYFGPGTRLTVT.